The 2 T cell receptor beta chains listed next were all sequenced from one sample in a study of blood T cell repertoires in COVID-19. Sequencing used immunoSEQ multiplex PCR; TCRdb keeps in-frame clones, though not all of them. The sample records 350,000 to 400,000 clones, about 88% being singletons. Sequenced material: PBMCs or T cells enriched from blood (not recorded which). The receptors shown here come from a woman between 18 and 30 years old who had recovered from COVID-19.

The rearrangement joins TRBV4-1 to TRBJ1-2, with D possibly TRBD1 on 5 matching bases. Per germline, CDR1 MGHRA and CDR2 YSYEKL. This CDR3 spans 14 amino acids. Trimming took off 6 bases at V and 0 bases at J, with 11 bases between the two ends. The chain's CDR3 is CASREQDSNYGYTF. CDR3 in DNA: TGCGCCAGCAGAGAACAGGATTCTAACTATGGCTACACCTTC.

This sequence joins TRBV7-3 and TRBJ2-5, with D possibly being TRBD1 (6 bases). Trimming pared 6 bases from V and 3 bases from J, leaving 17 bases between. The CDR3 has 15 residues. The germline V gene encodes CDR1 SGHTA and CDR2 FQGTGA. This chain's CDR3 is CASRPNLRTEETQYF. The CDR3 nucleotides read TGTGCCAGCAGGCCTAACCTCCGGACAGAAGAGACCCAGTACTTC.